Each of the 2 T cell receptor beta chains below was sequenced from the same sample in a study of blood T cell repertoires in COVID-19. TCRdb keeps only in-frame clones here, not all; method: immunoSEQ multiplex PCR. In the table there are about 45,000 clones, approximately 83% of which are singletons. The specimen was peripheral blood. These receptors all come from a man aged 80 or over in a cohort sampled during active COVID-19.

The chain combines TRBV3-1 (or the pseudogene TRBV3-2) with TRBJ2-1; maybe TRBD1 (5 bases). The V end lost 3 bases, the J end lost 7 bases, and 10 bases lay between the germline ends. Germline V CDR1 and CDR2: LGHDT, YNNKEL (reference sequence). This CDR3 region has 13 residues. Written as DNA, the CDR3 is TGTGCCAGCAGCCAGGGCAGGGTGAATGAGCAGTTCTTC. This gives the protein CASSQGRVNEQFF.

This sequence joins TRBV6-2 or TRBV6-3 and TRBJ2-2; D might be TRBD2 (5 bases). The germline gives CDR1 MNHEY, CDR2 SVGEGT. V lost 0 bases to trimming and J lost 1 base, with 18 bases between them. This CDR3 spans 19 amino acids. CDR3: CASSYSARVGVKNTGELFF. Here the CDR3 DNA reads TGTGCCAGCAGTTACTCGGCGCGGGTCGGGGTAAAGAACACCGGGGAGCTGTTTTTT.